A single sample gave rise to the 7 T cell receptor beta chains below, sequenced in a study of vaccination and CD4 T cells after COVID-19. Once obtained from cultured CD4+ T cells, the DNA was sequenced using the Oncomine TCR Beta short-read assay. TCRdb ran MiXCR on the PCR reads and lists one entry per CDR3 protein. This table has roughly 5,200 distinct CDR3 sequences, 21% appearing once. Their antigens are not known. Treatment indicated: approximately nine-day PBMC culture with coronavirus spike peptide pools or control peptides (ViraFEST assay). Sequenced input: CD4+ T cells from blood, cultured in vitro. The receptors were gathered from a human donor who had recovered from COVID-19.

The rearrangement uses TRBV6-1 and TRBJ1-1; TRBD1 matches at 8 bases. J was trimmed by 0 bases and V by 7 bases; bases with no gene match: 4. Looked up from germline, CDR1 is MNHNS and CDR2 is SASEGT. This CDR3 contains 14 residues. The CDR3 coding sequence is TGTGCCAGCAACCTACAGGGGGTGAACACTGAAGCTTTCTTT. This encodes CASNLQGVNTEAFF.

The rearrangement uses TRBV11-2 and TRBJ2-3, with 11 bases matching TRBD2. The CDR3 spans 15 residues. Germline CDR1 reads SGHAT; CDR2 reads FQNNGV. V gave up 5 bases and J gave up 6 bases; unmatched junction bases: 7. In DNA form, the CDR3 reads TGTGCCAGCAGCGCTCTAGCGGGGGGAAGGGATACGCAGTATTTT. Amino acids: CASSALAGGRDTQYF. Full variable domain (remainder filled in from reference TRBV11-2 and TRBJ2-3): EAGVAQSPRYKIIEKRQSVAFWCNPISGHATLYWYQQILGQGPKLLIQFQNNGVVDDSQLPKDRFSAERLKGVDSTLKIQPAKLEDSAVYLCASSALAGGRDTQYFGPGTRLTVL.

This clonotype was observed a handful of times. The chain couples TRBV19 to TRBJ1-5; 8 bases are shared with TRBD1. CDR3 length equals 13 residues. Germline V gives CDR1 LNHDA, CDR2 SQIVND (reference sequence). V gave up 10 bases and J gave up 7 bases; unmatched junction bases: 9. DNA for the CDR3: TGTGCCACCCAGGACAGGGAGGGACAGCCCCAGCATTTT. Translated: CATQDREGQPQHF. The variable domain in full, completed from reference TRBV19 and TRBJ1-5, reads DGGITQSPKYLFRKEGQNVTLSCEQNLNHDAMYWYRQDPGQGLRLIYYSQIVNDFQKGDIAEGYSVSREKKESFPLTVTSAQKNPTAFYLCATQDREGQPQHFGDGTRLSIL.

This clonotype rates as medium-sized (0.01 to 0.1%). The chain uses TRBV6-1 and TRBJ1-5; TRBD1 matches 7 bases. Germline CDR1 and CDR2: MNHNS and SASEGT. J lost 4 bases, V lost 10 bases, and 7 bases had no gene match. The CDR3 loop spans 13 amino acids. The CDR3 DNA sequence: TGTGCCACTAAGACAGGGTCGAATCAGCCCCAGCATTTT. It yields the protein CATKTGSNQPQHF.

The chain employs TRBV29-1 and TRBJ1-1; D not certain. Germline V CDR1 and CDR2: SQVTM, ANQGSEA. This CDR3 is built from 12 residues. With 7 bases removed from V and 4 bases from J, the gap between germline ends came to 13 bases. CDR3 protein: CSAGVGFTEAFF. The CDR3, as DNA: TGCAGCGCCGGGGTGGGGTTCACTGAAGCTTTCTTT.

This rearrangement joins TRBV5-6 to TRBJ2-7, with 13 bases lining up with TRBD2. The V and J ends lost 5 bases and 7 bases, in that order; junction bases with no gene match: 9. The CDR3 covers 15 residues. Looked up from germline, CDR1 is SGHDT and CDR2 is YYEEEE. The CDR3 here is CASRQNGLAGEEQYF. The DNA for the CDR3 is TGTGCCAGCAGACAAAATGGACTAGCGGGGGAAGAGCAGTACTTC.

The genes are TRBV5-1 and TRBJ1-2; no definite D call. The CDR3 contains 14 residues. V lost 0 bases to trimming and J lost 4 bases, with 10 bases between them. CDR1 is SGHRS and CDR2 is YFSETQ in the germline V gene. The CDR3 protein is CASSLDTLSYGYTF. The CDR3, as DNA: TGCGCCAGCAGCTTGGATACCCTCAGCTATGGCTACACCTTC.